This TCR beta chain was sequenced during a study of early stage breast cancer tumors. TCRdb's copy holds only in-frame clones and misses some; the assay was immunoSEQ multiplex PCR. Here the sample spans roughly 25,000 clones, about 67% being singletons. This clone has only a few counts. Tumor samples used roughly 20-55 mg of diced tissue. The receptor's source is a person aged 55 to 75 with breast cancer. Sequences were obtained from breast tumor tissue.

The CDR3 protein is CASSYPGLHQPQHF. CDR3 nucleotides: TGTGCCAGCAGTTACCCCGGGTTACATCAGCCCCAGCATTTT. V usage is TRBV6-6 and J usage is TRBJ1-5; D is uncertain. Germline V gene data show CDR1 as MNHNY and CDR2 as SVGAGI (reference sequence). The V end was cut by 2 bases, the J end by 5 bases, with 10 bases between. The CDR3 totals 14 residues.